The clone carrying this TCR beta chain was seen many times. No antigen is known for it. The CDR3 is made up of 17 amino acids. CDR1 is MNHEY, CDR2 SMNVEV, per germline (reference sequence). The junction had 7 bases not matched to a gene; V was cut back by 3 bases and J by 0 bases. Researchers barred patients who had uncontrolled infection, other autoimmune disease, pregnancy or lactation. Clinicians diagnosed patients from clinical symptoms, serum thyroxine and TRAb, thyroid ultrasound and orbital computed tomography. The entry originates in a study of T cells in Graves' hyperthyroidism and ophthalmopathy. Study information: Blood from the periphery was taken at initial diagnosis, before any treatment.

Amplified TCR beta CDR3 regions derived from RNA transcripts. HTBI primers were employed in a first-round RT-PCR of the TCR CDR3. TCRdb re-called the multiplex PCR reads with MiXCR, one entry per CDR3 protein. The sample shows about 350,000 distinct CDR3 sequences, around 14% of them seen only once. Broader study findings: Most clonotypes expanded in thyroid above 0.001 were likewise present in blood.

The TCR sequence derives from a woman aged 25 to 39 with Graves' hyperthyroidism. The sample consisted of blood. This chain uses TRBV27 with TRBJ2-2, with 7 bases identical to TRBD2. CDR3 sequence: CASSFGGRTPNTGELFF. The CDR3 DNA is TGTGCCAGCAGTTTCGGGGGGAGAACTCCGAACACCGGGGAGCTGTTTTTT.